The 8 T cell receptor beta chains listed next were all sequenced from one sample in a study of cytomegalovirus exposure and HLA in healthy donors. 13 Jbeta primers and 60 Vbeta primers were used for the PCR. Method: immunoSEQ multiplex PCR; TCRdb's copy keeps in-frame clones and lacks some. The sample holds more than 150,000 clones, about 85% seen once. Sequenced material: PBMCs. These receptors were obtained from a girl under 18 in good health and CMV-seropositive.

V and J are TRBV7-9 and TRBJ2-5; 7 nucleotides agree with TRBD2. The ends lost 3 bases at V and 2 bases at J; junction bases unmatched: 3. This CDR3 contains 14 residues. Germline V gene lookup returns CDR1 SEHNR and CDR2 FQNEAQ (reference sequence). The CDR3 DNA sequence: TGTGCCAGCAGCTTTGTGGGACTACAAGAGACCCAGTACTTC. Protein product: CASSFVGLQETQYF. Complete variable domain (other parts from reference TRBV7-9 and TRBJ2-5): DTGVSQNPRHKITKRGQNVTFRCDPISEHNRLYWYRQTLGQGPEFLTYFQNEAQLEKSRLLSDRFSAERPKGSFSTLEIQRTEQGDSAMYLCASSFVGLQETQYFGPGTRLLVL.

The chain joins TRBV5-6 to TRBJ2-7; D is possibly TRBD1 (6 bases). The germline V and J ends were trimmed by 6 bases and 2 bases, with 15 bases remaining between them. Germline V gene sequence: CDR1 SGHDT, CDR2 YYEEEE. CDR3 size: 14 residues. The CDR3 loop is CASTLAGVPYEQYF. In DNA, the CDR3 is TGTGCCAGCACCCTGGCAGGGGTCCCCTACGAGCAGTACTTC.

J is TRBJ2-7 and V is TRBV6-5, with no clear D. V was trimmed by 2 bases and J by 3 bases, leaving 8 bases between them. The CDR3 contains 13 residues. Germline V gives CDR1 MNHEY, CDR2 SVGAGI. CDR3 sequence reads: CASSYGPSYEQYF. CDR3 in DNA: TGTGCCAGCAGTTACGGCCCAAGCTACGAGCAGTACTTC.

This clone was recorded only once. The chain carries TRBV5-4 and TRBJ1-1; possible D gene TRBD1, 6 bases. The length of the CDR3 is 15 residues. CDR1 and CDR2 (germline): SGHNT, YYREEE (reference sequence). Trimming took 4 bases from V and 3 from J, leaving 16 bases between them. The CDR3 loop reads CASSPRGRVDTEAFF. The CDR3 DNA reads as TGTGCCAGCAGCCCGAGGGGGAGGGTAGACACTGAAGCTTTCTTT.

The V and J genes are TRBV27 and TRBJ2-7, with a possible D match to TRBD1 (5 bases). Per germline, CDR1 MNHEY and CDR2 SMNVEV (reference sequence). This CDR3 is 16 amino acids long. The V end lost 5 bases, the J end lost 0 bases, and 17 bases lay between the germline ends. The CDR3 DNA is TGTGCCAGCAGTGCCTCCACAGGCTCGAGCTCCTACGAGCAGTACTTC. This codes for CASSASTGSSSYEQYF.

This chain joins TRBV7-8 and TRBJ2-2; 12 nucleotides line up with TRBD1. V lost 3 bases to trimming and J lost 5 bases; unmatched junction nucleotides: 13. The length of the CDR3 is 19 residues. Germline V gives CDR1 SGHVS, CDR2 FQNEAQ. This chain's CDR3 is CASSFYSGQGARGTGELFF. The CDR3, as DNA: TGTGCCAGCAGCTTTTATTCGGGACAGGGGGCGCGAGGAACCGGGGAGCTGTTTTTT.

The rearrangement links TRBV4-2 to TRBJ1-5, with D possibly being TRBD1 (6 bases). Germline CDR1 LGHNA, CDR2 YNFKEQ. Between the trimmed V and J ends, which lost 1 base and 7 bases, there was a span of 17 bases. The CDR3 length is 16 residues. The CDR3 region has the DNA TGTGCCAGCAGCCAAGTCCCCCAGGGGCAGGCGCAGCCCCAGCATTTT. Its protein product is CASSQVPQGQAQPQHF.

The chain uses TRBV19 and TRBJ1-2, with 9 bases matching TRBD1. Germline V gene data show CDR1 as LNHDA and CDR2 as SQIVND (reference sequence). V was pared by 4 bases and J by 1 base, with 10 bases of the junction left unmatched. The CDR3 consists of 17 residues. CDR3 amino acids: CASSTGWGDRDNYGYTF. Here the CDR3 DNA reads TGTGCCAGTAGTACCGGATGGGGGGACAGGGATAACTATGGCTACACCTTC. Drawing the rest from reference TRBV19 and TRBJ1-2, the complete variable domain is DGGITQSPKYLFRKEGQNVTLSCEQNLNHDAMYWYRQDPGQGLRLIYYSQIVNDFQKGDIAEGYSVSREKKESFPLTVTSAQKNPTAFYLCASSTGWGDRDNYGYTFGSGTRLTVV.